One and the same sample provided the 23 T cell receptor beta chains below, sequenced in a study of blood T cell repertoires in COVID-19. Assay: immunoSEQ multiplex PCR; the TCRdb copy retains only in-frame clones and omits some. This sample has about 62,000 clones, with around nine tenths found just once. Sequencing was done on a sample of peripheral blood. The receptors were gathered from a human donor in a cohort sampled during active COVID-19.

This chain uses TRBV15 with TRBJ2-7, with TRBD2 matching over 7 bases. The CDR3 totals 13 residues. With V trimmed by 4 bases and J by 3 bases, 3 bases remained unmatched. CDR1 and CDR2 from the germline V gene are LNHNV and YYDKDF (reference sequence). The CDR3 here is CATSTQRGYEQYF. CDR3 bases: TGTGCCACCAGCACCCAGCGGGGCTACGAGCAGTACTTC.

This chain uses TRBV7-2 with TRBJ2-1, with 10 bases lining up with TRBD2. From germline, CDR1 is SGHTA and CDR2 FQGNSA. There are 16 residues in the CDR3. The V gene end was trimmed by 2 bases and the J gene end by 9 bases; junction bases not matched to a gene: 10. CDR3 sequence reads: CASSLRVSGGKFEQFF. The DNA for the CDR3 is TGTGCCAGCAGCTTAAGGGTTAGCGGGGGGAAATTTGAGCAGTTCTTC. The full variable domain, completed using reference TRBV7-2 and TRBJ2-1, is GAGVSQSPSNKVTEKGKDVELRCDPISGHTALYWYRQSLGQGLEFLIYFQGNSAPDKSGLPSDRFSAERTGGSVSTLTIQRTQQEDSAVYLCASSLRVSGGKFEQFFGPGTRLTVL.

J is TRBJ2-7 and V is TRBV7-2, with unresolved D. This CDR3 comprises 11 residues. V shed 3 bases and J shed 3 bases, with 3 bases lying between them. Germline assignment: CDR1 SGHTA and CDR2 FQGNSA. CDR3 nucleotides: TGTGCCAGCAGCTTTTACTACGAGCAGTACTTC. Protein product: CASSFYYEQYF. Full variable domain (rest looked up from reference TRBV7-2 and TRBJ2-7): GAGVSQSPSNKVTEKGKDVELRCDPISGHTALYWYRQSLGQGLEFLIYFQGNSAPDKSGLPSDRFSAERTGGSVSTLTIQRTQQEDSAVYLCASSFYYEQYFGPGTRLTVT.

This chain's CDR3 is CASSLWGLRVNTDTQYF. CDR3 DNA: TGTGCCAGCAGCTTATGGGGGCTACGGGTTAACACAGATACGCAGTATTTT. This chain links TRBV7-2 with TRBJ2-3; a weak D match, TRBD1 (6 bases). CDR1 is SGHTA and CDR2 is FQGNSA in the germline V gene. V was pared by 2 bases and J by 2 bases, with 17 bases between. There are 17 residues in the CDR3.

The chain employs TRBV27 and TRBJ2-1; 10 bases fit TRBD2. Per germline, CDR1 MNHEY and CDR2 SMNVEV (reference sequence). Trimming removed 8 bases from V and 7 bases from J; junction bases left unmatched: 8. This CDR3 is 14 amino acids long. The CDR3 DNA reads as TGTGCCAGCTGGGTAGCGGGAGGAGGTAATGAGCAGTTCTTC. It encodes CASWVAGGGNEQFF.

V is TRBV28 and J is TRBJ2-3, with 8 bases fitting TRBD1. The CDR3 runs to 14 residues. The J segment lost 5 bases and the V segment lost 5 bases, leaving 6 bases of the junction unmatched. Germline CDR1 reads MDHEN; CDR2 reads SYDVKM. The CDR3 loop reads CASSPVTGEDTQYF. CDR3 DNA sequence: TGTGCCAGCAGTCCGGTGACAGGGGAAGATACGCAGTATTTT.

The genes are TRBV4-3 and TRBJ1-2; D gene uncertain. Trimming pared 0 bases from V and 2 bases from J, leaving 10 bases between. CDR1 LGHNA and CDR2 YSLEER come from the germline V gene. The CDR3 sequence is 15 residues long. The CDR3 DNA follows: TGCGCCAGCAGCCAAGATTCTACGGGGAACTATGGCTACACCTTC. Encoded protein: CASSQDSTGNYGYTF.

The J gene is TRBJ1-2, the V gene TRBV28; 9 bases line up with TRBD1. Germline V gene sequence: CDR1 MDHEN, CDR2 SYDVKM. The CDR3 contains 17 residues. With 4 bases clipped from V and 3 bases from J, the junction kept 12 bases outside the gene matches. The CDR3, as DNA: TGTGCCAGCAGTTCCACCCGGACGGGGACAGGGCACTATGGCTACACCTTC. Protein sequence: CASSSTRTGTGHYGYTF.

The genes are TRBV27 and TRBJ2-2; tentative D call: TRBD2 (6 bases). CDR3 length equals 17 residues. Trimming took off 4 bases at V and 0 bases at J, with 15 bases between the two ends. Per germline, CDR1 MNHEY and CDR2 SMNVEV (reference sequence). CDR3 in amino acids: CASSSDSGPTNTGELFF. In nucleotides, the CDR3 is TGTGCCAGCAGTTCTGACAGCGGGCCCACGAACACCGGGGAGCTGTTTTTT.

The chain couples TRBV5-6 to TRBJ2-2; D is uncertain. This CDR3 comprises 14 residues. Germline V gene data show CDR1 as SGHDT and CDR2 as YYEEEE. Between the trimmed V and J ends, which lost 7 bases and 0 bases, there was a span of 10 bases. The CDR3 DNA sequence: TGTGCCAGCCATCAGATTACGAACACCGGGGAGCTGTTTTTT. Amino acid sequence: CASHQITNTGELFF.

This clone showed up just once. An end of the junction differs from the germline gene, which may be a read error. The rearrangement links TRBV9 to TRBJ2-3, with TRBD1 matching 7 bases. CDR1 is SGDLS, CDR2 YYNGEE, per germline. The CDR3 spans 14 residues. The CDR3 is CASTVGGGTDTQYF. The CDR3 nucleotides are TGTGCCAGCACCGTAGGGGGCGGCACAGATACGCAGTATTTT.

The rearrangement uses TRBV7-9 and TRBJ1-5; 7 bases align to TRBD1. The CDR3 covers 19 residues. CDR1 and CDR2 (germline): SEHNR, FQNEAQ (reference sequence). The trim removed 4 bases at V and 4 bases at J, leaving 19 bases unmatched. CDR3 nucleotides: TGTGCCAGCAGCTCTCATCCAGGTGCCCCGGGACAGCAAAATCAGCCCCAGCATTTT. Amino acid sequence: CASSSHPGAPGQQNQPQHF. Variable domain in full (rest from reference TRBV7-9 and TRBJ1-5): DTGVSQNPRHKITKRGQNVTFRCDPISEHNRLYWYRQTLGQGPEFLTYFQNEAQLEKSRLLSDRFSAERPKGSFSTLEIQRTEQGDSAMYLCASSSHPGAPGQQNQPQHFGDGTRLSIL.

CDR3 nucleotide sequence: TGTGCCAGTAGAAATAGGACAGGGGCTGGGGAGCCCCAGCATTTT. Amino acid sequence: CASRNRTGAGEPQHF. The chain has TRBV19 and TRBJ1-5; 9 positions match TRBD1. CDR3 size: 15 residues. Per germline, CDR1 LNHDA and CDR2 SQIVND (reference sequence). Germline trimming cut 6 bases from V and 8 bases from J; bases unmatched to any gene: 11.

DNA for the CDR3: TGTGCCAGCAGCGTAGGGGGCAGGACTGAAGCTTTCTTT. Translated, it gives CASSVGGRTEAFF. The V call is TRBV9, the J call TRBJ1-1; tentative D call: TRBD1 (5 bases). V was clipped by 0 bases and J by 5 bases, with 8 bases between them. The length of the CDR3 is 13 residues. Germline CDR1 is SGDLS and CDR2 is YYNGEE. Filled out from reference TRBV9 and TRBJ1-1, the complete variable domain reads DSGVTQTPKHLITATGQRVTLRCSPRSGDLSVYWYQQSLDQGLQFLIQYYNGEERAKGNILERFSAQQFPDLHSELNLSSLELGDSALYFCASSVGGRTEAFFGQGTRLTVV.

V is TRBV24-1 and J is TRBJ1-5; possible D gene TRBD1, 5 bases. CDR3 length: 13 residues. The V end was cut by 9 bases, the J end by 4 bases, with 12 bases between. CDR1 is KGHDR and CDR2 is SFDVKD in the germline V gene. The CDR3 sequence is CATEAGNNQPQHF. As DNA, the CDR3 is TGTGCCACCGAGGCAGGGAATAATCAGCCCCAGCATTTT.

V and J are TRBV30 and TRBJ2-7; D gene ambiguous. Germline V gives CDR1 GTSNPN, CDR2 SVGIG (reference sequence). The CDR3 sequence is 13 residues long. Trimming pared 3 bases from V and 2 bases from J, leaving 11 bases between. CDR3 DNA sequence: TGTGCCTGGAGAACGTTAGAGACCTACGAGCAGTACTTC. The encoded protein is CAWRTLETYEQYF.

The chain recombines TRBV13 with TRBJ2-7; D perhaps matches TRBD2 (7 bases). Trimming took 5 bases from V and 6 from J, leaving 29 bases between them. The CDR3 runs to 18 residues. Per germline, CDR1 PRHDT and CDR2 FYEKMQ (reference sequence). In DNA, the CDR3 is TGTGCCAGCAGCCCCCCCCGGCGGGGGCCTGCACCCATACGCGAGCAGTACTTC. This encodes CASSPPRRGPAPIREQYF.

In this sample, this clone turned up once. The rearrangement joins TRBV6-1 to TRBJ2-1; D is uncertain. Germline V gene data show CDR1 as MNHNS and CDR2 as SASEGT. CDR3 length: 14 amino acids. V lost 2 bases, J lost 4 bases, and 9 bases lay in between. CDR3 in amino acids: CASSELADYNEQFF. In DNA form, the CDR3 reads TGTGCCAGCAGTGAACTGGCCGATTACAATGAGCAGTTCTTC.

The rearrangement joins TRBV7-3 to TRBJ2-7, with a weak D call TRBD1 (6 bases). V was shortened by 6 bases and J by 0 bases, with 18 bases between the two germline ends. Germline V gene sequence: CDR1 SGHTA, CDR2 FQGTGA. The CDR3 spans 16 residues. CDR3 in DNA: TGTGCCAGCAGTCCAAACAGGGCAAAGGGCTCCTACGAGCAGTACTTC. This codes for CASSPNRAKGSYEQYF.

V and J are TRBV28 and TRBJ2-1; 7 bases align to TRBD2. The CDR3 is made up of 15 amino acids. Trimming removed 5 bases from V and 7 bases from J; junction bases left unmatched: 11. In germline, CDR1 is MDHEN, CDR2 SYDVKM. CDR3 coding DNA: TGTGCCAGCAGTCCCCCCGTGGCAGCGGGGAATGAGCAGTTCTTC. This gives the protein CASSPPVAAGNEQFF.

CDR3 loop: CASSLEQGQPQHF. In DNA, the CDR3 is TGTGCCAGCAGTTTGGAACAGGGTCAGCCCCAGCATTTT. This rearrangement joins TRBV28 to TRBJ1-5; a weak D match, TRBD1 (6 bases). Trimming pared 3 bases from V and 6 bases from J, leaving 9 bases between. Germline-derived CDR1 and CDR2 are MDHEN and SYDVKM. The CDR3 sequence is 13 residues long.

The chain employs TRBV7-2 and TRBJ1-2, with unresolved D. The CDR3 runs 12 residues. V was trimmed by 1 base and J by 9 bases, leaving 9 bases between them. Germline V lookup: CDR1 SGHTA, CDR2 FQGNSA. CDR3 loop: CASSLDFIRYTF. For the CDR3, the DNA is TGTGCCAGCAGCTTAGATTTCATCCGCTACACCTTC.

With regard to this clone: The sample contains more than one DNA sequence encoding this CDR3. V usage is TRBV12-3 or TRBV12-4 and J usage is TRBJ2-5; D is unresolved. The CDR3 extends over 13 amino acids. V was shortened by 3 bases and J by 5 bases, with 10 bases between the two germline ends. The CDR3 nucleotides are TGTGCCAGCAGTTTTTTGGCAAAGGAGACCCAGTACTTC. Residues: CASSFLAKETQYF.